This record concerns one T cell receptor beta chain sequence. The antigen this receptor binds is unknown. Base qualities were left out, and no much larger clone turns up one base away. These data originate in a study of regulatory T cells in long-lasting Graves disease listed by TCRdb under 2021. In the study overall: In the newly diagnosed Graves' disease group, patients had been taking antithyroid drugs for less than 3 months. Persistent Graves' disease patients were compared with newly diagnosed Graves' disease patients by peripheral blood TCR sequencing and RNA sequencing. The study was registered as a clinical trial and conducted in China. A total of around 35 samples underwent TCR sequencing: approximately 13 from persistent and roughly 20 from newly diagnosed Graves' disease patients.

Libraries were made using multiplex PCR. These reads were obtained on an Illumina HiSeq 4000. iRepertoire HTBI primers and Arm-PCR amplification of CDR3 regions were used to construct TCR beta libraries. PCR products were gel purified before sequencing. The study's own analysis went as follows. Gene usage analysis of CDR3 amino acid clonotypes used the approximately 56 TRBV and 14 TRBJ segments found across samples. COPE and FqMerger were used to merge filtered high-quality paired reads into contigs. Contigs were aligned with BLAST to IMGT TRBV, TRBD and TRBJ reference genes, and CDR3 was defined per IMGT. Highly expanded clones were defined as clonotypes with a frequency above 0.1%. Shannon entropy was used to measure repertoire diversity, and the Gini coefficient was used to measure V-J evenness. Public clonotypes were defined as clonotypes shared by more than one individual. TCRdb reprocessing: public reads trimmed at Q25 with fastp, clones called with MiXCR, in-frame beta chains kept. Each entry merges the rows of one CDR3 protein and shows their most common DNA and genes. Here the V and J calls rest on TCRdb's processing, not on the authors' analysis. Recorded for this sample are hundreds of thousands of distinct CDR3 sequences; about 13% of them occurred a single time. Jointly, the top ten make up 8.5% to 10% of the sample.

CDR1 and CDR2, per the germline V gene (reference sequence), are DFQATT and SNEGSKA. V loses 3 bases of germline sequence and J loses 4 bases, and the interval between the two ends is 13 bases. From its cysteine to its phenylalanine, the CDR3 spans 14 amino acids. The retained sequence is limited to the CDR3, 42 bases, with the frame set at the first base. Paper-wide results and their limitations: TRBV28, TRBJ1-2 and TRBJ2-5 were preferentially used in persistent disease, while TRBV20-1 and TRBJ2-1 were favored in newly diagnosed disease. The small sample size was acknowledged by the authors as a limitation that may reduce accuracy. Compared with newly diagnosed patients, patients with persistent Graves' disease had lower TCR Shannon entropy and fewer highly expanded clones, which suggests clonal expansion. Only the TCR beta chain was sequenced and analyzed. The study examined only peripheral blood because the primary lesion, thyroid tissue, could not be accessed. More public clonotypes were shared among persistent patients (2,741) than among newly diagnosed patients (roughly 1,000).

According to the study, the label for this sample's time point signals: newly diagnosed GD, antithyroid drugs for less than 3 months. For both TCR sequencing and RNA sequencing, RNA was extracted from PBMCs using TRIzol. Graves' disease was diagnosed according to American Thyroid Association guidelines. Patients for the study were recruited at an endocrinology department in Xi'an, China. Each patient gave about 10 milliliters of peripheral blood, collected in an EDTA anticoagulant tube. Ficoll Paque Plus density gradient separation was used to isolate PBMCs, and no further T cell sorting was performed. An Agilent 2100 Bioanalyzer and agarose gel were used to check RNA quality, while a NanoDrop 2000 measured RNA concentration. The same specimen was also included in a second study, on T cells in Graves' hyperthyroidism and ophthalmopathy. As the second study states: Graves' hyperthyroidism was defined as stable when no progression to ophthalmopathy occurred over 18 months of follow-up. Hyperthyroidism patients were aged 18 to 65 years and newly diagnosed, with disease duration of less than 2 months. The study excluded patients with uncontrolled infections, other autoimmune diseases, pregnancy or lactation. Diagnoses were established on the basis of clinical symptoms, serum thyroxine and TRAb, thyroid ultrasound, and orbital computed tomography. A first-round RT-PCR of the TCR CDR3 used the HTBI primer set with the Qiagen OneStep RT-PCR kit. Most expanded thyroid clonotypes (frequency above 0.001) were also detected in blood, a finding suggesting that blood repertoires may reflect thyroid immune responses. In cross-validation, a model built on a 13 V-J signature told ophthalmopathy apart from stable hyperthyroidism with less than 90% sensitivity and roughly 81% specificity, and in testing the same model reached 80%/75%. During validation, the model predicted progression to ophthalmopathy a median of around 7 months ahead of onset, with around 71% sensitivity and 72% to 80% specificity. TCR V-J signatures able to tell the groups apart were searched for in a discovery cohort of some 97 patients, of whom over 40 had Graves' ophthalmopathy and more than 55 had stable Graves' hyperthyroidism. Whether ophthalmopathy could be predicted prospectively was tested in an independent validation cohort made up of about 20 hyperthyroidism patients plus 17 patients who later progressed to ophthalmopathy. For training and testing, the roughly 97 patients in the discovery cohort were randomly divided in a 7:3 ratio. In about six Graves' hyperthyroidism patients, the study also compared T-cell repertoires from thyroid tissue with T-cell repertoires from blood. After sampling, hyperthyroidism patients received methimazole starting at 30 mg daily, and ophthalmopathy patients received high-dose intravenous methylprednisolone. A second multiplex PCR round built the libraries, followed by size selection and purification. Sequencing of the libraries was done on an Illumina HiSeq2000 using paired-end 100 bp reads. SOAPnuke was used to process the raw data, removing reads that contained adapters or uncalled bases, had a mean Phred below 15, or lacked an exact match to the constant primer or identifier. COPE v1.2.5 was used to merge the high-quality paired reads, and each unique nucleotide sequence was defined as a clonotype. MiTCR v1.1 was used to align the clonotypes against IMGT TRBV, TRBD and TRBJ reference segments. The analysis was restricted to V-J combinations with a frequency above 0.0001, which together covered just over 98% of the repertoires. A TCS score was defined as the ratio between F50 (clonal expansion) and ExV (chaos), using BLOSUM62-based TCRdist between CDR3 peptides within each V-J. Welch's t-statistics and random forest reduced fewer than 550 V-J features to about 12, which were used in a naive Bayes classifier (R e1071). No statistical method was used to fix the sample size in advance, and group allocation was not hidden from the investigators. The paper reports TCR Vbeta CDR3 sequencing of approximately 130 peripheral blood samples: around 41 ophthalmopathy, over 70 hyperthyroidism and approximately 17 progressor patients.

Specimen: peripheral blood mononuclear cells (PBMCs), collected at new diagnosis, from a patient treated with antithyroid drugs. This chain is built from TRBV20-1 and TRBJ2-1, with a tentative D gene TRBD2 over 7 matching bases. The sequence came from a man aged 25 to 45 with Graves disease. Donor details come from another sample of the same person, matched by shared clones. The nucleotides are TGCAGTGCTAGGGGGGCTAGCGGTTACAATGAGCAGTTCTTC. This yields the protein CSARGASGYNEQFF.